This T cell receptor (beta chain) was identified in a study of blood T cell repertoires in COVID-19. As processed by the authors: Using reference gene primer amplification, nucleated cell counts were estimated. The protocol was immunoSEQ multiplex PCR, while the TCRdb copy is restricted to in-frame clones and leaves out a portion. D and trimming come from the DNA, and the V and J calls and clone size come from that table. The data hold over 200,000 clones, with approximately 83% observed a single time. Germline V gene lookup returns CDR1 MDHEN and CDR2 SYDVKM. With 5 bases clipped from V and 1 base from J, the junction kept 8 bases outside the gene matches. The CDR3 covers 16 residues.

The sample taken for sequencing was PBMCs or T cells enriched from blood (not recorded which). The sequence was collected from a woman in her forties or fifties who had recovered from COVID-19. The chain employs TRBV28 and TRBJ2-1; 7 bases are shared with TRBD1. This CDR3 reads CASSRRQGLSYNEQFF. The CDR3 nucleotides are TGTGCCAGCAGTCGGAGACAGGGTCTTTCCTACAATGAGCAGTTCTTC.